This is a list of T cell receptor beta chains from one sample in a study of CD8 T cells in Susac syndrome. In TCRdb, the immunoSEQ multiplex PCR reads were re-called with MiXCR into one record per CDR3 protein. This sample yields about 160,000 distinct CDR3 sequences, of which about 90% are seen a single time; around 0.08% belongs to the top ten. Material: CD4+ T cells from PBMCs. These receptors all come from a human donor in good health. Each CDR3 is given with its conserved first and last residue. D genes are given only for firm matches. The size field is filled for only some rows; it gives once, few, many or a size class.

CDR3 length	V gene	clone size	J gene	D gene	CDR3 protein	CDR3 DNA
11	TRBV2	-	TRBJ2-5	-	CASTYQETQYF	TGTGCCAGCACGTACCAAGAGACCCAGTACTTC
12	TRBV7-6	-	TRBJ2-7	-	CASSPGRDEQYF	TGTGCCAGCAGCCCCGGGAGAGACGAGCAGTACTTC
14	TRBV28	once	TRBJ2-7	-	CASSLQGTSYEQYF	TGTGCCAGCAGTCTACAGGGGACTTCCTACGAGCAGTACTTC
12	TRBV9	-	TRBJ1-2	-	CASSPRENGYTF	TGTGCCAGCAGCCCCCGGGAGAATGGCTACACCTTC
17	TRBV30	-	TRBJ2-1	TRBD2	CAWTSHSGLAGEGEQFF	TGTGCCTGGACTTCTCATTCGGGACTAGCGGGAGAGGGTGAGCAGTTCTTC
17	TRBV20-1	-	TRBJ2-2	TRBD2	CSALGLAGEKVTGELFF	TGCAGTGCCCTGGGGCTAGCGGGAGAAAAAGTCACCGGGGAGCTGTTTTTT
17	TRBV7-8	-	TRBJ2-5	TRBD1	CASSLRSLGQAGETQYF	TGTGCCAGCAGCTTACGATCTTTGGGACAGGCCGGGGAGACCCAGTACTTC
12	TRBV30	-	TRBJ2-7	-	CAWSGPSYEQYF	TGTGCCTGGAGTGGGCCGTCCTACGAGCAGTACTTC
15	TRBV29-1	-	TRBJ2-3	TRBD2	CSAGPQGRAGGTQYF	TGCAGCGCCGGCCCCCAGGGGAGAGCGGGGGGTACGCAGTATTTT
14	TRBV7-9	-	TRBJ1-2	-	CASSRFGQGNGYTF	TGTGCCAGCAGCCGATTTGGGCAGGGGAACGGCTACACCTTC
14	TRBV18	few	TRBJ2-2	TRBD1	CASSRQGGTGELFF	TGTGCCAGCTCCCGACAGGGTGGCACCGGGGAGCTGTTTTTT
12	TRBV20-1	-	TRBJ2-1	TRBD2	CSGGRAYNEQFF	TGCAGTGGCGGGAGGGCCTACAATGAGCAGTTCTTC
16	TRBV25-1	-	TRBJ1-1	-	CASSEYEGRGNTEAFF	TGTGCCAGCAGTGAATACGAAGGGAGGGGGAACACTGAAGCTTTCTTT
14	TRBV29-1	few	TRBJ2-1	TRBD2	CSGQSLAGGGEQFF	TGCAGCGGCCAAAGCCTAGCGGGAGGGGGGGAGCAGTTCTTC
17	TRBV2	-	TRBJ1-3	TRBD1	CASSEAGTGDSGNTIYF	TGTGCCAGCAGTGAAGCGGGGACAGGGGACTCTGGAAACACCATATATTTT
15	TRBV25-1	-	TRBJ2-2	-	CASSETGLTPGSCFF	-
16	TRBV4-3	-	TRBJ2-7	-	CASSRPKKSGAEEQYF	TGCGCCAGCAGCCGACCTAAGAAGTCGGGTGCTGAAGAGCAGTACTTC
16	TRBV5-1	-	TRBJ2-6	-	CASSSETVSGANVLTF	TGCGCCAGCAGCTCTGAGACGGTCTCTGGGGCCAACGTCCTGACTTTC
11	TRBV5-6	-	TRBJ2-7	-	CASTGTYEQYF	TGTGCCAGCACTGGAACCTACGAGCAGTACTTC
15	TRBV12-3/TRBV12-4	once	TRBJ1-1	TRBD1	CASSMGTERGTEAFF	TGTGCCAGCAGTATGGGGACAGAACGGGGGACTGAAGCTTTCTTT
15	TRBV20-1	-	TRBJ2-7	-	CSARDRSSSGYEQYF	TGCAGTGCTAGAGATAGGAGCTCATCGGGATACGAGCAGTACTTC
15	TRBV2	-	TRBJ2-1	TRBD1	CASSGTGGIYNEQFF	TGTGCCAGCAGTGGGACAGGGGGCATCTACAATGAGCAGTTCTTC
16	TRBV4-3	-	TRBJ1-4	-	CASSEDRGTIGQKLFF	TGCGCCAGCAGCGAAGACCGCGGGACAATTGGCCAAAAACTGTTTTTT
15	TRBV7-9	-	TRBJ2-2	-	CASSPTGIRTGELFF	TGTGCCAGCAGTCCTACAGGGATAAGGACCGGGGAGCTGTTTTTT
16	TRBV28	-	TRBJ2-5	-	CASSSPGTPGSETQYF	TGTGCCAGCAGTTCACCCGGGACTCCAGGATCCGAGACCCAGTACTTC
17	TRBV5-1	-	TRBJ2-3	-	CASSLNRASRGTDTQYF	TGCGCCAGCAGCTTAAACCGGGCCTCGAGGGGCACAGATACGCAGTATTTT
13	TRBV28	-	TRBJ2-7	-	CASSFPDPYEQYF	TGTGCCAGCAGTTTTCCGGACCCCTACGAGCAGTACTTC
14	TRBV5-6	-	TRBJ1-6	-	CASSLIENNSPLHF	TGTGCCAGCAGCTTGATAGAGAATAATTCACCCCTCCACTTT
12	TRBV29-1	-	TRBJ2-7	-	CSVGAEDYEQYF	TGCAGCGTTGGGGCAGAGGACTACGAGCAGTACTTC
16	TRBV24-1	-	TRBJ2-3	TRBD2	CATGAGGSPSTDTQYF	TGTGCCACCGGAGCGGGAGGTTCCCCTAGCACAGATACGCAGTATTTT
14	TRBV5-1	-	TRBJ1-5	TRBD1	CASSEQGTNQPQHF	TGCGCCAGCAGCGAACAGGGGACCAATCAGCCCCAGCATTTT
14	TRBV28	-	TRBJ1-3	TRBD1	CASSQIQGLNTIYF	TGTGCCAGCAGCCAAATACAGGGGCTAAACACCATATATTTT
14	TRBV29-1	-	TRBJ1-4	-	CSPAQKGTNEKLFF	TGCAGCCCTGCCCAGAAGGGGACTAATGAAAAACTGTTTTTT
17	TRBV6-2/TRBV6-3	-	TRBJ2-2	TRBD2	CASSFPGLAGLTGELFF	TGTGCCAGCAGTTTCCCCGGACTAGCGGGGCTCACCGGGGAGCTGTTTTTT
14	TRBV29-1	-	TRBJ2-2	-	CSVRDTLNTGELFF	TGCAGCGTTCGGGACACCTTGAACACCGGGGAGCTGTTTTTT
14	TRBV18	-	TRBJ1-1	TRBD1	CASSLGQGNTEAFF	TGTGCCAGCTCACTTGGACAGGGGAACACTGAAGCTTTCTTT
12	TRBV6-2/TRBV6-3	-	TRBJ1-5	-	CASSPKVQPQHF	TGTGCCAGCAGCCCGAAAGTGCAGCCCCAGCATTTT
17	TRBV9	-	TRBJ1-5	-	CASSVTHRLGSNQPQHF	TGTGCCAGCAGCGTGACACACCGTTTGGGAAGCAATCAGCCCCAGCATTTT
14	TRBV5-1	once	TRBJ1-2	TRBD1	CASRVTGGIYGYTF	TGCGCCAGCAGAGTTACAGGGGGAATCTATGGCTACACCTTC
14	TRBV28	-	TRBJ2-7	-	CASSLRGRGYEQYF	TGTGCCAGCAGTTTACGGGGCAGGGGCTACGAGCAGTACTTC
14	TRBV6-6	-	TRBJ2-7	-	CASTGRVRSYEQYF	TGTGCCAGCACCGGAAGGGTTCGCTCCTACGAGCAGTACTTC
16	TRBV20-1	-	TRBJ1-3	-	CSAREGSTSSGNTIYF	TGCAGTGCTAGAGAAGGGAGTACAAGCTCTGGAAACACCATATATTTT
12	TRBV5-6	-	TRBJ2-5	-	CASSWPRETQYF	TGTGCCAGCAGCTGGCCCAGAGAGACCCAGTACTTC
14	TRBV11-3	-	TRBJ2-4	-	CASSLRIAKNIQYF	TGTGCCAGCAGCTTACGGATAGCCAAAAACATTCAGTACTTC
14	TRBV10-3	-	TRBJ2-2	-	CAISESMGFGELFF	TGTGCCATCAGTGAGTCGATGGGGTTCGGGGAGCTGTTTTTT
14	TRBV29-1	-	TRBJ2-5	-	CSVEDLGDQETQYF	TGCAGCGTTGAAGATTTAGGGGATCAAGAGACCCAGTACTTC
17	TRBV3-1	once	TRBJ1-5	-	CASSNRVHFWHHQPQHF	TGTGCCAGCAGCAACCGAGTCCATTTTTGGCATCATCAGCCCCAGCATTTT
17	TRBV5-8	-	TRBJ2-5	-	CASSLVEQAGLRETQYF	TGTGCCAGCAGCTTGGTCGAACAGGCAGGATTGCGAGAGACCCAGTACTTC
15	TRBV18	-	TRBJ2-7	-	CASSKGPRGSYEQYF	TGTGCCAGCTCAAAAGGGCCACGGGGCTCCTACGAGCAGTACTTC